Here is one TCR beta chain with its context. What it binds is not known. This sample stems from a study of cytomegalovirus exposure and HLA in healthy donors. Study-level findings and limits: Within the data, a cluster of highly shared sequence variants was likely a sequencing artifact. A missense variant in DCLRE1C was later tied to TCR beta V- and J-gene trimming.

V was clipped by 3 bases and J by 5 bases; unmatched bases: 9. CDR1 and CDR2 (germline): SGDLS, YYNGEE. The CDR3 consists of 15 residues. The primer mix had 60 Vbeta and 13 Jbeta primers. Profiling relied on immunoSEQ multiplex PCR, and the TCRdb table lists in-frame clones only, not all of them. The sample has some 180,000 clones; around 82% are singletons. The sequence came from a woman in her twenties or thirties in good health and CMV-seronegative. This chain joins TRBV9 and TRBJ1-2, with TRBD1 identical over 8 bases. Sequences were obtained from PBMCs. The CDR3 bases are TGTGCCAGCAGCGCTCAGACAGGGGTAGAGTATGGCTACACCTTC. This gives the protein CASSAQTGVEYGYTF.